A selection of T cell receptor beta chains follows, all from one sample in a study of T cells expressing NK-cell markers. TCRdb reprocessed the 5' RACE reads; each CDR3 protein has one entry and no DNA is given. This repertoire includes roughly 160,000 distinct CDR3 sequences. Source material: blood T cells: a sorted CD56 or NKG2C T cell subset, CD4+ or CD8+ T cells, or bulk PBMC T cells (not recorded which). These TCRs come from a woman aged 18-70 years in good health. Each CDR3 is given with its conserved first and last residue.

J	V	CDR3
TRBJ1-1	TRBV12-3/TRBV12-4	CASSLRENTEAFF
TRBJ2-7	TRBV18	CASSPSGTGGAGEQYF
TRBJ2-3	TRBV5-6	CASSPDGRTDTQYF
TRBJ1-2	TRBV7-9	CASIKSQGSGGYTF
TRBJ1-2	TRBV27	CASSETRRGRPHIYYGYTF
TRBJ2-7	TRBV29-1	CSVERQGAPSEQYF
TRBJ1-1	TRBV5-6	CASSWGAAPEAFF
TRBJ1-1	TRBV5-1	CASSQQAPEDTEAFF
TRBJ2-5	TRBV29-1	CSVEDWEQRETQYF
TRBJ2-5	TRBV5-1	CASSPGASTETQYF
TRBJ2-2	TRBV5-1	CASSLPGTGDTGELFF
TRBJ2-3	TRBV4-1	CASSLTDPFTDTQYF
TRBJ1-1	TRBV6-5	CASSYSTGLEAFF
TRBJ2-5	TRBV4-1	CASSQGQTPGTQYF
TRBJ1-2	TRBV12-3/TRBV12-4	CASRPSWADYGYTF
TRBJ1-2	TRBV3-1	CASSQEEGIGYTF
TRBJ2-3	TRBV4-1	CASSQDMSVLDTQYF
TRBJ2-2	TRBV5-1	CASSFMTGVTGELFF
TRBJ2-7	TRBV5-1	CASSLDTGRRTYEQYF
TRBJ2-1	TRBV4-2	CASSQDSGTYNEQFF
TRBJ1-4	TRBV29-1	CSVTVGGKEKLFF
TRBJ2-3	TRBV20-1	CSAAASGEGTQYF
TRBJ2-6	TRBV12-3/TRBV12-4	CASSPGTGYSGANVLTF
TRBJ1-4	TRBV5-1	CASSLSRDRATNEKLFF
TRBJ1-6	TRBV5-1	CASSFTGGYNSPLHF
TRBJ2-5	TRBV5-1	CASTLAGGISQETQYF
TRBJ2-1	TRBV6-1	CASKTSSAEQFF
TRBJ2-1	TRBV7-3	CASSLNPPGQGGNEQFF
TRBJ1-1	TRBV12-3/TRBV12-4	CASSLSGGGSEAFF
TRBJ2-1	TRBV3-1	CASSQDMYGDSYNEQFF
TRBJ2-2	TRBV7-3	CASSSIPGQVRHTGELFF
TRBJ1-2	TRBV20-1	CSAPRGLGYGYTF
TRBJ2-7	TRBV7-9	CASSSNRGGDFEQYF
TRBJ2-3	TRBV10-3	CAISPFLEGMRTDTQYF
TRBJ2-3	TRBV18	CASSPYGTDTQYF
TRBJ1-1	TRBV7-3	CASSPQGELIEAFF
TRBJ2-3	TRBV19	CASSTGLGATDTQYF
TRBJ2-5	TRBV30	CAWSTGGGETQYF
TRBJ2-7	TRBV12-3/TRBV12-4	CASSFRRESSYEQYF
TRBJ1-5	TRBV4-2	CASSLQVNQPQHF
TRBJ2-1	TRBV5-1	CASSAGTSGEQFF
TRBJ2-2	TRBV14	CASSRDRPNTGELFF
TRBJ2-2	TRBV20-1	CSARSGTSGTGELFF
TRBJ2-3	TRBV4-2	CASSQSRLAADTQYF
TRBJ1-2	TRBV4-1	CASSQASQGLSYGYTF
TRBJ2-1	TRBV5-1	CASSLFTGYNEQFF
TRBJ2-7	TRBV12-3/TRBV12-4	CASSLSGQRGYEQYF
TRBJ1-4	TRBV20-1	CSASSGQEGEKLFF
TRBJ1-1	TRBV7-2	CASSLDWTGTEAFF